This T cell receptor (beta chain) was obtained from a study of Ad26.COV2.S vaccination and SARS-CoV-2 variants. Deletions cut 0 bases from V and 6 bases from J, with 18 bases between. From germline, CDR1 is MGHRA and CDR2 YSYEKL. This CDR3 spans 16 amino acids. Assay used: immunoSEQ multiplex PCR; TCRdb lists only in-frame clones, some missing. The repertoire holds around 370,000 clones, with roughly 81% as singletons. A remark on this clone: Its antigen is unidentified.

Study findings and constraints: Measurements of TCR breadth and depth may have given underestimates of the total T cell responses. Placebo recipients showed lower spike-specific TCR breadth than vaccinees.

Described treatment: approximately 18 received Ad26.COV2.S at low or high dose, single or two shots; several received placebo; per-sample allocation not given. All samples were drawn on day 63, counting from the first vaccine or placebo injection. The sequence was collected from a person between 18 and 65 years old who received the Ad26.COV2.S COVID-19 vaccine or a placebo. This specimen consisted of peripheral blood, obtained in a trial of Ad26.COV2.S vaccine versus placebo. The V and J genes are TRBV4-1 and TRBJ2-7, with D perhaps TRBD2 (5 bases). Here the CDR3 DNA reads TGCGCCAGCAGCCAAGATGATCGAGGGCTAATACGCGAGCAGTACTTC. It specifies CASSQDDRGLIREQYF.